Listed below are T cell receptor beta chains from one sample, sequenced in a study of blood T cell repertoires in COVID-19. Clones were sequenced by immunoSEQ multiplex PCR, and TCRdb holds only the in-frame ones, with some missing. The table has about 250,000 clones, about 88% seen once. The sample comprised PBMCs or T cells enriched from blood (not recorded which). The receptor source for this set is a woman between 50 and 59 years old who had recovered from COVID-19. The CDR3 runs from the conserved cysteine through the conserved F or W. Each record gives: clone size, D gene, J gene, V gene, CDR3 protein, CDR3 DNA. The D gene is left open where the match is weak. Expanded clones get a size class; other rows say once, few or many, or leave the size out.

>.|.|TRBJ1-5|TRBV28
CAIRDIDSNQPQHF
TGTGCCATTCGGGACATCGATAGCAATCAGCCCCAGCATTTT
>.|TRBD1|TRBJ2-2|TRBV27
CASSSTGTGGGELFF
TGTGCCAGCAGTTCCACCGGGACAGGGGGCGGGGAGCTGTTTTTT
>.|TRBD1|TRBJ1-3|TRBV29-1
CSVERIGGQGIGNTIYF
TGCAGCGTTGAAAGAATAGGCGGACAGGGGATAGGAAACACCATATATTTT
>.|TRBD2|TRBJ2-3|TRBV7-2
CASSLGTSGNKGTQYF
TGTGCCAGCAGCTTAGGGACTAGCGGGAACAAGGGTACGCAGTATTTT
>.|.|TRBJ1-5|TRBV27
CASRPGQGGNQPQHF
TGTGCCAGCAGGCCAGGTCAGGGTGGCAATCAGCCCCAGCATTTT
>few|.|TRBJ1-5|TRBV7-2
CASRPSEGQRQPQHF
TGTGCCAGCAGACCGAGCGAGGGACAAAGGCAGCCCCAGCATTTT
>many|TRBD1|TRBJ1-5|TRBV7-9
CASSLERTGEVKQPQHF
TGTGCCAGCAGCTTAGAGAGGACAGGAGAGGTTAAGCAGCCCCAGCATTTT
>.|.|TRBJ2-7|TRBV28
CASSPHSYEQYF
TGTGCCAGCAGCCCCCACTCCTACGAGCAGTACTTC
>.|.|TRBJ2-5|TRBV2
CASSASEETQYF
TGTGCCAGCAGTGCTAGCGAGGAGACCCAGTACTTC
>.|.|TRBJ1-1|TRBV14
CASSRQFGTEAFF
TGTGCCAGCAGCCGACAGTTTGGCACTGAAGCTTTCTTT
>.|.|TRBJ1-1|TRBV12-3/TRBV12-4
CASRREVETEAFF
TGTGCCAGCAGGAGGGAAGTTGAAACTGAAGCTTTCTTT
>.|TRBD1|TRBJ1-3|TRBV2
CASSELGTANSGNTIYF
TGTGCCAGCAGTGAATTAGGGACAGCGAACTCTGGAAACACCATATATTTT
>few|.|TRBJ1-1|TRBV7-9
CASSRSGGNTEAFF
TGTGCCAGCAGCCGCTCGGGGGGGAACACTGAAGCTTTCTTT
>.|TRBD1|TRBJ2-5|TRBV7-9
CASSRPTGGRGETQYF
TGTGCCAGCAGCCGCCCGACAGGGGGTCGGGGAGAGACCCAGTACTTC
>.|.|TRBJ1-1|TRBV29-1
CSVVSTEAFF
TGCAGCGTTGTCAGCACTGAAGCTTTCTTT
>.|.|TRBJ1-5|TRBV7-2
CASSPPGGKSNQPQHF
TGTGCCAGCAGCCCGCCGGGGGGTAAGAGTAATCAGCCCCAGCATTTT
>few|.|TRBJ1-6|TRBV6-2/TRBV6-3
CASSPSPGYYNSPLHF
TGTGCCAGCAGCCCATCTCCGGGGTACTATAATTCACCCCTCCACTTT
>.|.|TRBJ1-1|TRBV29-1
CSADSRGPNTEAFF
TGCAGCGCCGATTCGCGGGGGCCGAACACTGAAGCTTTCTTT
>.|.|TRBJ1-5|TRBV9
CASGGGLQPQHF
TGTGCCAGCGGTGGAGGGCTTCAGCCCCAGCATTTT